This paragraph covers one TCR beta chain sequence. The antigen is unknown. The data belong to a study of OX40 agonist ivuxolimab in advanced cancers. This table comes from immunoSEQ multiplex PCR, and its TCRdb copy is limited to in-frame clones, with some not included. The table has fewer than 65,000 clones, 82% seen once; the top ten hold about 3.7%. The length of the CDR3 is 15 residues. Germline CDR1 reads SNHLY; CDR2 reads FYNNEI. The ends were cut back, 2 bases at V and 7 bases at J, with 14 bases in the middle. Study-wide points: In the 0.1 to 3.0 mg/kg range, CD4+ and CD8+ blood T cells had expanded clonally by week 6. Among the least clonally expanded were partial responders at 0.1-3.0 mg/kg.

The clonotype was recovered from an adult with an advanced solid tumor such as melanoma, head and neck, liver or kidney cancer. The material sequenced was CD4+ or CD8+ T cells sorted from blood, taken in a trial of the OX40 agonist ivuxolimab. The rearrangement uses TRBV2 and TRBJ2-2, with D possibly TRBD2 on 5 matching bases. CDR3 sequence: CASSESVSAGGELFF. The CDR3 DNA reads as TGTGCCAGCAGTGAATCGGTCAGCGCGGGCGGGGAGCTGTTTTTT. The full variable domain, rest sourced from reference TRBV2 and TRBJ2-2, is EPEVTQTPSHQVTQMGQEVILRCVPISNHLYFYWYRQILGQKVEFLVSFYNNEISEKSEIFDDQFSVERPDGSNFTLKIRSTKLEDSAMYFCASSESVSAGGELFFGEGSRLTVL.